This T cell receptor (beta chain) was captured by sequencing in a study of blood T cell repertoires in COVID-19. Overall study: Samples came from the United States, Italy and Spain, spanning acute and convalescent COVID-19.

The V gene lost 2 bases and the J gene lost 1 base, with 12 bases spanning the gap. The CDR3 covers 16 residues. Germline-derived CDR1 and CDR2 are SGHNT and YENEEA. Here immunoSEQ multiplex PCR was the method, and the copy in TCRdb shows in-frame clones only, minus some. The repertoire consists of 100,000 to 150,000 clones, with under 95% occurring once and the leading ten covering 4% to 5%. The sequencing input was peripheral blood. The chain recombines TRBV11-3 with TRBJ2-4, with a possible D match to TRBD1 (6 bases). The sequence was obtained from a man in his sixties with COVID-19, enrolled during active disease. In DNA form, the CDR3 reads TGTGCCAGCAGCTTAATTCACAGGGAGGCCAAAAACATTCAGTACTTC. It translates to CASSLIHREAKNIQYF.